These 8 T cell receptor beta chains came from one sample sequenced in a study of blood T cell repertoires in COVID-19 (dated by TCRdb to the early 2020s). Library generation was performed with the immunoSEQ multiplex PCR assay. Sourced from immuneACCESS, this table was stored by TCRdb with only in-frame sequences that have V and J called. A share of the clones is absent; for the studies checked, an unresolved V gene accounts for under half, and the remainder has no known explanation. Across this sample there are about 98,000 clones, with approximately 80% seen only once. The ten largest clones represent approximately 11% of the sample. Input material: peripheral blood. These receptors all stem from a man between 65 and 79 years old with active or convalescent COVID-19.

CDR3 residues: CASSLNVGLAGTDTQYF. Here the CDR3 DNA reads TGTGCCAGCAGCTTAAATGTTGGACTAGCGGGGACGGATACGCAGTATTTT. The J gene is TRBJ2-3, the V gene TRBV7-2, with 12 bases matching TRBD2. The trim removed 2 bases at V and 6 bases at J, leaving 9 bases unmatched. This CDR3 is built from 17 residues. Germline-derived CDR1 and CDR2 are SGHTA and FQGNSA.

Of note for this clone: This sample includes further DNA sequences coding for the same CDR3. This chain connects TRBV5-1 to TRBJ1-3, with D perhaps matching TRBD1 (5 bases). V dropped 0 bases and J dropped 2 bases, with 9 bases sitting between them. This CDR3 region has 15 residues. Germline lookup yields CDR1 SGHRS and CDR2 YFSETQ. The DNA for the CDR3 is TGCGCCAGCAGCTTGGAAAGGGGAACTGGAAACACCATATATTTT. Its protein product is CASSLERGTGNTIYF.

The chain links TRBV19 to TRBJ2-1; 11 nucleotides line up with TRBD2. The CDR3 loop spans 17 amino acids. The ends lost 4 bases at V and 0 bases at J; junction bases unmatched: 5. Germline V gene data show CDR1 as LNHDA and CDR2 as SQIVND (reference sequence). This CDR3 is CASSRTSGLSSYNEQFF. In DNA, the CDR3 is TGTGCCAGTAGTAGGACTAGCGGGTTAAGCTCCTACAATGAGCAGTTCTTC.

As for this clone: Other DNA sequences in this sample translate to the same CDR3. The chain links TRBV6-5 to TRBJ2-5; 10 nucleotides agree with TRBD2. V gave up 6 bases and J gave up 5 bases; unmatched junction bases: 6. The CDR3 contains 14 residues. Germline assignment: CDR1 MNHEY and CDR2 SVGAGI. The CDR3 sequence: CASSSGGAGETQYF. The CDR3 region has the DNA TGTGCCAGCAGCAGCGGGGGGGCAGGGGAGACCCAGTACTTC.

The chain carries TRBV29-1 and TRBJ1-5; a possible D gene is TRBD1 (5 bases). The germline V gene has CDR1 SQVTM and CDR2 ANQGSEA. Trimming cost V 4 bases and J 2 bases, with 9 bases left between them. This CDR3 is 13 amino acids long. The CDR3 region has the DNA TGCAGCGTTGGGGGGGTGGGCAATCAGCCCCAGCATTTT. Its protein product is CSVGGVGNQPQHF.

The chain couples TRBV5-1 to TRBJ1-2; D is perhaps TRBD1 (6 bases). Trimming pared 4 bases from V and 6 bases from J, leaving 19 bases between. The germline CDR1 and CDR2 sequences are SGHRS and YFSETQ. The CDR3 runs to 15 residues. The CDR3 DNA reads as TGCGCCAGCAGCGAGACCTACAGGGTGTTTGATGGCTACACCTTC. Its protein is CASSETYRVFDGYTF.

This chain links TRBV18 with TRBJ1-4, with D perhaps TRBD1 (6 bases). Germline V lookup: CDR1 KGHSH, CDR2 LQKENI. Trimming stripped 5 bases from V and 8 bases from J, with 15 bases between. The CDR3 length is 14 residues. The CDR3 region is CASSANQGQEKLFF. In DNA, the CDR3 is TGTGCCAGCTCAGCAAACCAGGGACAAGAAAAACTGTTTTTT.

This chain links TRBV19 with TRBJ1-3; 7 bases are a match to TRBD1. The CDR3 consists of 15 residues. Germline V gives CDR1 LNHDA, CDR2 SQIVND (reference sequence). After removal of 6 bases from V and 3 bases from J, the junction contained 8 bases not matched to a gene. In DNA form, the CDR3 reads TGTGCCAGTAGCAGGGACAGAGATCTTGGAAACACCATATATTTT. It codes for CASSRDRDLGNTIYF.